The 6 T cell receptor beta chains below were found in one sample sequenced in a study of blood T cell repertoires in COVID-19 (TCRdb year 2020). The method behind the library was the immunoSEQ multiplex PCR assay. Not all clones reach the TCRdb copy of this immuneACCESS table, which keeps in-frame sequences only. Checked studies attribute under half of the gap to unresolved V genes and leave the rest unexplained. The sample includes about 200,000 clones, with approximately 86% observed a single time. The ten biggest clones cover approximately 4.8% of the sample. The sequencing sample was made of PBMCs or T cells enriched from blood (not recorded which). Every receptor here comes from a woman between 25 and 40 years old who had been exposed to COVID-19.

The chain uses TRBV29-1 and TRBJ2-7; 8 bases map to TRBD1. CDR3 length: 14 residues. The germline V gene encodes CDR1 SQVTM and CDR2 ANQGSEA. V shed 3 bases and J 2 bases; nucleotides not matched to a gene: 6. CDR3 nucleotide sequence: TGCAGCGTTGAGACAGGGGACAGGCCCTACGAGCAGTACTTC. It specifies CSVETGDRPYEQYF.

The chain recombines TRBV30 with TRBJ1-2, with D possibly TRBD1 on 6 matching bases. The CDR3 sequence is 14 residues long. CDR1 is GTSNPN, CDR2 SVGIG, per germline (reference sequence). V dropped 4 bases and J dropped 6 bases, with 18 bases sitting between them. CDR3 sequence: CAWIRGTGPHGYTF. Written as DNA, the CDR3 is TGTGCCTGGATTAGGGGGACCGGCCCTCATGGCTACACCTTC. The full variable domain, rest sourced from reference TRBV30 and TRBJ1-2, is SQTIHQWPATLVQPVGSPLSLECTVEGTSNPNLYWYRQAAGRGLQLLFYSVGIGQISSEVPQNLSASRPQDRQFILSSKKLLLSDSGFYLCAWIRGTGPHGYTFGSGTRLTVV.

This sequence joins TRBV30 and TRBJ1-3; 7 bases are shared with TRBD1. The CDR3 spans 13 residues. Germline V gene sequence: CDR1 GTSNPN, CDR2 SVGIG (reference sequence). The V and J ends lost 5 bases and 10 bases, in that order; junction bases with no gene match: 11. The CDR3 sequence: CAWGRGQAGTIYF. The CDR3 DNA reads as TGTGCCTGGGGCCGAGGACAGGCAGGAACCATATATTTT.

The chain uses TRBV7-2 and TRBJ2-3, with 9 bases lining up with TRBD1. With V trimmed by 5 bases and J by 0 bases, 9 bases remained unmatched. The CDR3 has 17 residues. In germline, CDR1 is SGHTA, CDR2 FQGNSA. The CDR3 sequence: CASSNKVGTGSTDTQYF. In nucleotides, the CDR3 is TGTGCCAGCAGCAATAAAGTGGGGACAGGGAGCACAGATACGCAGTATTTT.

The chain couples TRBV5-6 to TRBJ2-3, with 9 positions matching TRBD1. Per the germline V gene, CDR1 is SGHDT and CDR2 is YYEEEE. The length of the CDR3 is 15 residues. V lost 3 bases and J lost 7; bases outside the gene matches: 9. The DNA of the CDR3 is TGTGCCAGCAGCTCAGGACAGGGGAGGGCTAATACGCAGTATTTT. Its translation is CASSSGQGRANTQYF.

This clone was picked up one time. This sequence joins TRBV10-2 and TRBJ1-5, with unresolved D. Germline V gene lookup returns CDR1 WSHSY and CDR2 SAAADI. Trimming removed 0 bases at V and 0 bases at J, with 6 bases between. This CDR3 region has 15 residues. In DNA, the CDR3 is TGCGCCAGCAGTGAGTCTCAGAATAGCAATCAGCCCCAGCATTTT. Translated: CASSESQNSNQPQHF.